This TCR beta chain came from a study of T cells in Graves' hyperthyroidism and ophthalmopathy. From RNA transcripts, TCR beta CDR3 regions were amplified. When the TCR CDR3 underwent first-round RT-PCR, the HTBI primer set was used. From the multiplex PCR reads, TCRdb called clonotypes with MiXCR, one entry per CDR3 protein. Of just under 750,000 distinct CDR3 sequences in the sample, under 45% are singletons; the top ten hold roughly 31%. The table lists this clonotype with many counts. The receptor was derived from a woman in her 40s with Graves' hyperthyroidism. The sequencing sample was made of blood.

In nucleotides, the CDR3 is TGTGCCAGTAGTGCGTGGGACAGGGGGCGCGGAGAGACCCAGTACTTC. The encoded protein is CASSAWDRGRGETQYF. The chain has TRBV19 and TRBJ2-5; TRBD1 matches at 12 bases. Germline-derived CDR1 and CDR2 are LNHDA and SQIVND (reference sequence). V shed 5 bases and J 4 bases; nucleotides not matched to a gene: 8. The CDR3 contains 16 residues.